This paragraph reports one T cell receptor beta chain. There is no known antigen for this receptor. No per-base quality is available; no much larger clone lies one base away. TCRbeta CDR3 regions were amplified from genomic DNA using the immunoSEQ Assay, a bias-controlled multiplex PCR. For the original study's pipeline: Within the assay, amplification of reference gene primers was used to estimate how many nucleated cells each sample contained. To quantify the absolute abundance of each unique TCRbeta CDR3 rearrangement, sequence reads were collapsed and filtered. For each sample, productive Simpson clonality was calculated as the square root of Simpson's diversity index over productive rearrangements. In its TCRdb copy, this immuneACCESS table keeps in-frame sequences only and misses some clones. Where compared with another copy, unresolved V genes explain less than half of these, and the others have no known cause. V and J calls and clone size are copied from that table; D and trimming were computed from the DNA. Here the sample has some 150,000 clones; about 90% occur a single time. The ten largest clones add up to about 10% of the sample.

The source of the sample is a study of blood T cell repertoires in COVID-19 (TCRdb year 2020). Regarding the complete study: The collaborator samples originated in the United States, Italy and Spain and spanned the acute and convalescent phases of COVID-19. Samples came from the ongoing ImmuneRACE study (first 160 participants) plus 1,254 subjects from 6 global collaborators. Nearly every sample came with metadata listing a de-identified subject ID, COVID-19 status, age in years and sex. The repertoires were made available in a free public database intended to serve as a resource for research on the immune response to SARS-CoV-2. The prospective study material was composed of cDNA or gDNA derived from T cells, B-cell-depleted T cells, or PBMCs. Where available, HLA class I and class II types were obtained from metadata supplied by the sample provider rather than from assay-based typing. The dataset comprised deeply sampled blood TCRbeta repertoires from subjects exposed to, actively infected with, or recovered from COVID-19.

Broad study findings and their caveats: The quantity of clinical and demographic metadata differed by source and by participant and was supplied without curation.

Collaborating institutions collected whole blood in K2EDTA tubes following their own protocols. For TCRbeta analysis, collaborators shipped samples as frozen whole blood, isolated PBMCs, or DNA extracted from either of those sample types. For CDR1 and CDR2, the germline V gene (reference sequence) lists SGHKS and YYEKEE. V lost 1 base and J lost 4 bases; the stretch between them is 14 bases long. Taken from cysteine to phenylalanine, the CDR3 has 15 residues. This entry keeps only the CDR3 DNA: 45 bases, framed from base 1. Source material: peripheral blood. This TCR derives from a man in his forties or fifties with active or convalescent COVID-19. The rearranged segments are TRBV5-5 and TRBJ1-2; a tentative D call is TRBD1 (6 bases match). The CDR3 sequence is CASSLIDKGGYGYTF. The nucleotide sequence reads TGTGCCAGCAGCTTGATTGACAAAGGGGGCTATGGCTACACCTTC.